This entry features one TCR beta chain sequence. This clone's antigen is unknown. Base qualities are not provided; no much larger clone lies one nucleotide away. The time point label, read with the paper, signifies: 12 months on ibrutinib. For TCR beta library preparation, roughly 2.1 micrograms of genomic DNA were isolated from cryopreserved PBMCs. High-throughput TCR beta sequencing was performed on longitudinal blood samples from CLL patients receiving ibrutinib monotherapy. The patients took part in an open-label, single-center phase 2 trial of ibrutinib monotherapy. The entry originates in a study of cytotoxic CD8 clonotypes in ibrutinib-treated CLL (dated by TCRdb to about 2021). Describing the broader study: In this cohort, some 14 patients were treatment-naive and roughly ten were relapsed/refractory, while about 17 had unmutated IGHV. Responses were partial in some 24 patients and complete in 2; after median approximately 67 months follow-up, roughly 14 stayed in remission and roughly twelve progressed. Response samples were obtained after a median of approximately 12 months of treatment, with a range of about 6 to 36 months. An average of approximately 260,000 productive templates and 94,082 productive rearrangements was obtained per sample. Of the roughly 90 people in the trial, about 27 had longitudinal samples available. Cryopreserved peripheral blood mononuclear cells were obtained prior to treatment, at the time of response, and at either disease progression or sustained remission. All remission and progressive disease samples were collected while patients were still receiving ibrutinib.

Findings and caveats that apply to the study as a whole: At baseline, clonality was higher than in age-matched healthy donors and showed a strong correlation with circulating CD8+ T-cell counts. Lymph node repertoires were not examined, and the timing of sampling was not matched between patients in sustained remission and those whose disease progressed. Public clonotypes were found to be uncommon and were observed to contract or remain stable during treatment; the increase in clonality was shown to reflect expansion of private clonotypes at ibrutinib response. An increase in clonality was observed at ibrutinib response, with clonality remaining stable during sustained remission and falling back toward baseline at progression.

On a MiSeq, deep resolution sequencing aimed for a depth between 1 in 1 million and 1 in 200,000 T cells, with each clonotype covered approximately 9.8x on average. The immunoSEQ hsTCRB Kit was used to generate TCR beta libraries. In the source study's methods: ImmunoSEQ Data Assistant and ImmunoSEQ Analyzer were used for data analysis, and V, D and J genes were assigned according to IMGT definitions. Clonality, with values ranging from 0 to 1, was calculated as one minus the normalized Shannon entropy of productive rearrangement frequencies. Only overrepresented clonotypes making up at least 0.05% of the repertoire of each patient were included in the public clonotype analysis. About a dozen age-matched healthy donor repertoires from immuneACCESS were used as controls for clonality. Entries here come from immuneACCESS through TCRdb and include only in-frame sequences with V and J called. Some clones fail to appear in such tables; in the studies checked, an unresolved V gene covers under half of the shortfall, and the cause of the remainder is unknown. V, J and clone size are taken as reported in that table, and D and trimming were inferred from the DNA itself. The sample table records about 200,000 clones; roughly 73% of these occur just once. The top ten clonotypes cover over 9.5% of the sample.

The TCR originated in a human donor with chronic lymphocytic leukemia. The sample was PBMCs, taken after 12 months of ibrutinib treatment.

The DNA is as follows: TGTGCCAGCCCACCCCAAGGACAGGGGGCGTTTGAGCAGTACTTC. Translated, this gives CASPPQGQGAFEQYF. This chain joins TRBV21-1 to TRBJ2-7; the tabulated D call, TRBD1, remains unverified against the DNA. TRBV21-1 constitutes a pseudogene. The CDR3 covers 15 residues, taking in both the cysteine and the phenylalanine. Only the CDR3 region is kept as DNA, spanning 45 bases read in frame from base 1.